This T cell receptor beta chain was obtained from a study of blood T cell repertoires in COVID-19. The germline CDR1 and CDR2 sequences are MNHEY and SMNVEV (reference sequence). This CDR3 is built from 14 residues. The V end was cut by 10 bases, the J end by 4 bases, with 20 bases between. The data were produced by immunoSEQ multiplex PCR, yet TCRdb's version contains in-frame clones alone and is incomplete. The data hold 250,000 to 300,000 clones, with around 83% observed a single time. This clonotype was obtained from a man aged 18 to 35 with active or convalescent COVID-19. Sequencing was carried out using peripheral blood. The rearrangement uses TRBV27 and TRBJ2-7; TRBD2 might be the D (5 bases). The CDR3 DNA reads TGTGCCACCCAACCGGGAACGGGGATTTACGAGCAGTACTTC. Translating it yields CATQPGTGIYEQYF.